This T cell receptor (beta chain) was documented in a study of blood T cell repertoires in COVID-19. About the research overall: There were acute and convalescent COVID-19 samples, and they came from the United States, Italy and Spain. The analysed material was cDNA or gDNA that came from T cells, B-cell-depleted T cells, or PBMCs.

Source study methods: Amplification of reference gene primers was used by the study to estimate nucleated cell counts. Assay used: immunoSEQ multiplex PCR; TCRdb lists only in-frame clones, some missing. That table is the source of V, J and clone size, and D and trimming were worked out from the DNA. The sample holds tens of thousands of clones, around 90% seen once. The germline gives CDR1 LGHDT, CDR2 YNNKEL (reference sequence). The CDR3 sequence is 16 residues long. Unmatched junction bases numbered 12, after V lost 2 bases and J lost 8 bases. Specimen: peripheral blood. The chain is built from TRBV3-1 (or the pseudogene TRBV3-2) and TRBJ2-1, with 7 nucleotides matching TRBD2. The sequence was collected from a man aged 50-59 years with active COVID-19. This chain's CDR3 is CASSQFSLAISHEQFF. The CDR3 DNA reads TGTGCCAGCAGCCAATTTTCACTAGCGATTAGCCATGAGCAGTTCTTC.